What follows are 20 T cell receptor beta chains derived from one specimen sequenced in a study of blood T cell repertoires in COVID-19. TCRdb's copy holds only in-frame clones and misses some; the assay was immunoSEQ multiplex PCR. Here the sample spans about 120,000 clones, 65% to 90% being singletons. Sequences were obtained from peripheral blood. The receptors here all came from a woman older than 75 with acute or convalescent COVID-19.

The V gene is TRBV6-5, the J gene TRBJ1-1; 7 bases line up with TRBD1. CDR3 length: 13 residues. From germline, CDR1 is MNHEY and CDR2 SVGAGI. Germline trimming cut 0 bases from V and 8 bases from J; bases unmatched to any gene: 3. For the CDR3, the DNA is TGTGCCAGCAGTTACTCTTTGGACAGGGAAGCTTTCTTT. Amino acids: CASSYSLDREAFF.

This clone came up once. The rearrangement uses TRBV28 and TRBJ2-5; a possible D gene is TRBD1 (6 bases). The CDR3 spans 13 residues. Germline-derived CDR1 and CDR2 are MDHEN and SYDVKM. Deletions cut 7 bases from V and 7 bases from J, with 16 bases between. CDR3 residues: CASTPPGHPTQYF. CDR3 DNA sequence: TGTGCCAGCACCCCCCCGGGACATCCGACCCAGTACTTC.

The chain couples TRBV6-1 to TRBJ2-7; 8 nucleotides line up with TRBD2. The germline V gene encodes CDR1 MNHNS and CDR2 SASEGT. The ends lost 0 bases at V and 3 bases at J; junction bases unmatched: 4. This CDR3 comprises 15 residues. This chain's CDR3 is CASSEAPRGGYEQYV. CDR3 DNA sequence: TGTGCCAGCAGTGAAGCGCCCCGGGGGGGCTACGAGCAGTACGTC.

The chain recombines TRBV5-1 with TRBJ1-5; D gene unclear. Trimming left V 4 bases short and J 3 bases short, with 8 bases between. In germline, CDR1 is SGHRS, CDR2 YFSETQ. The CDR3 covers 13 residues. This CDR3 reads CASSQDPNQPQHF. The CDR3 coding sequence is TGCGCCAGCAGCCAGGATCCCAATCAGCCCCAGCATTTT.

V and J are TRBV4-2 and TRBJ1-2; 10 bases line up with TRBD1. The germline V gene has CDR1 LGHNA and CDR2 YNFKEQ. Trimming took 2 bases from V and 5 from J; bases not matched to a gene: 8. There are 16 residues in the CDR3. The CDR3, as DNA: TGTGCCAGCAGCCAAACCGGGACAGGGGCGAGTTATGGCTACACCTTC. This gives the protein CASSQTGTGASYGYTF.

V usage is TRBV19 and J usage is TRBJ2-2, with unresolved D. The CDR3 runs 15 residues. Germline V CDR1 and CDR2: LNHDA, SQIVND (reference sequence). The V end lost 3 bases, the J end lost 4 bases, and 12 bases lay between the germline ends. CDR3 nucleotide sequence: TGTGCCAGTAGTATTGGGCGCTCAATCACCGGGGAGCTGTTTTTT. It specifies CASSIGRSITGELFF.

CDR3 protein: CASRLAGYTNEQFF. The CDR3 nucleotides read TGTGCCAGCAGACTCGCGGGATACACGAATGAGCAGTTCTTC. The chain recombines TRBV7-8 with TRBJ2-1; TRBD2 is a possible D gene (6 bases). The CDR3 runs 14 residues. V gave up 6 bases and J gave up 7 bases, with 16 bases separating them. Germline loops: CDR1 SGHVS, CDR2 FQNEAQ.

This chain's CDR3 is CAISDSGGPGNTIYF. The CDR3 nucleotides read TGTGCCATCAGTGATTCAGGGGGTCCGGGAAACACCATATATTTT. The V call is TRBV10-3, the J call TRBJ1-3; 7 bases agree with TRBD1. Germline trimming cut 3 bases from V and 4 bases from J; bases unmatched to any gene: 6. Germline V lookup: CDR1 ENHRY, CDR2 SYGVKD. CDR3 length equals 15 residues.

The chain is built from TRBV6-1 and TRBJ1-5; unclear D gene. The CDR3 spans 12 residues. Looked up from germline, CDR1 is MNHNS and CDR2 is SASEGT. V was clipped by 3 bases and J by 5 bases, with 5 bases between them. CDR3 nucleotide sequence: TGTGCCAGCAGTGACAGTTATCAGCCCCAGCATTTT. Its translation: CASSDSYQPQHF.

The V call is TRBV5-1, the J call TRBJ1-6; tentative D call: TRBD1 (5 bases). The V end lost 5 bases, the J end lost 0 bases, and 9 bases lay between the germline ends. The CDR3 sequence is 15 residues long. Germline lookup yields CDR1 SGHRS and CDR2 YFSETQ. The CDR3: CASRLDSSYNSPLHF. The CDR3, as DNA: TGCGCCAGCAGACTCGACAGCTCCTATAATTCACCCCTCCACTTT.

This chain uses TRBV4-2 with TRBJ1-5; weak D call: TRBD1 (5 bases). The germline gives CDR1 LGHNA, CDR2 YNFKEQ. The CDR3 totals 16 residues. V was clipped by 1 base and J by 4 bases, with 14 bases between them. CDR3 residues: CASSQAMGGLNQPQHF. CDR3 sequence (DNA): TGTGCCAGCAGCCAAGCGATGGGGGGACTGAATCAGCCCCAGCATTTT.

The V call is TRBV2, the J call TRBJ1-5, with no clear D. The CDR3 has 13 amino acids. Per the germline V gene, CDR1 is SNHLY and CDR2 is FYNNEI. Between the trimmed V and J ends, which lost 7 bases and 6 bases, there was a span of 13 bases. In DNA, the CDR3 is TGTGCCAGCATATCAGGTTTGGGTCAGCCCCAGCATTTT. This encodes CASISGLGQPQHF.

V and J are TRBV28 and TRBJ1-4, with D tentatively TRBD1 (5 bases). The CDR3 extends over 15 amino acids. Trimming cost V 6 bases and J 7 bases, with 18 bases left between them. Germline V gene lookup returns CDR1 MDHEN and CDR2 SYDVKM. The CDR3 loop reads CASRGGRGRGEKLFF. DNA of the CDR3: TGTGCCAGCAGGGGGGGGAGGGGTCGCGGTGAAAAACTGTTTTTT. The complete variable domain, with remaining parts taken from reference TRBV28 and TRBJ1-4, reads DVKVTQSSRYLVKRTGEKVFLECVQDMDHENMFWYRQDPGLGLRLIYFSYDVKMKEKGDIPEGYSVSREKKERFSLILESASTNQTSMYLCASRGGRGRGEKLFFGSGTQLSVL.

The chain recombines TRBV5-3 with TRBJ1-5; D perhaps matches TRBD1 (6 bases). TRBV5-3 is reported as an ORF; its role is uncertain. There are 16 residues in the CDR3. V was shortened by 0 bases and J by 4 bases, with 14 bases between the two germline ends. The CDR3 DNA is TGTGCCAGAAGCTTGGTTTGTACAGGGCCTAATCAGCCCCAGCATTTT. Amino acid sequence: CARSLVCTGPNQPQHF.

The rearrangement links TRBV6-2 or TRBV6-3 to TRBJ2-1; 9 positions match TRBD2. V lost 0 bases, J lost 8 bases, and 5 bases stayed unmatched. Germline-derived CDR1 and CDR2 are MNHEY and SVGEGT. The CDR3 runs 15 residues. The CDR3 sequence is CASSYSGTSFDEQFF. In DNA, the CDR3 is TGTGCCAGCAGTTACTCGGGGACTAGCTTCGATGAGCAGTTCTTC.

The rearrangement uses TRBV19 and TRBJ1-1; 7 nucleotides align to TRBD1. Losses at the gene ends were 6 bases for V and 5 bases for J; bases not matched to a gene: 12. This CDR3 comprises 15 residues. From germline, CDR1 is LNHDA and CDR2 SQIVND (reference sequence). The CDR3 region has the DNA TGTGCCAGTAGGCGGGACAGTGAACTTGGGACTGAAGCTTTCTTT. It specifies CASRRDSELGTEAFF.

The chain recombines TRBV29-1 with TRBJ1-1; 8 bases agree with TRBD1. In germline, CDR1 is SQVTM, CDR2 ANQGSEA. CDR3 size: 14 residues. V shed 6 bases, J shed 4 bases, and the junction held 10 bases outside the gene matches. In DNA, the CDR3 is TGCAGCGTCAGAAGACAGGGGATGATCACTGAAGCTTTCTTT. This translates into CSVRRQGMITEAFF.

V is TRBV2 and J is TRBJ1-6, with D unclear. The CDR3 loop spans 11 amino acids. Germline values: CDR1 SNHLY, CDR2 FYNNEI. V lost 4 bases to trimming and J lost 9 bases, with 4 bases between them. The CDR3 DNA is TGTGCCAGCAGTGCTAGTTCACCCCTCCACTTT. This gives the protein CASSASSPLHF.

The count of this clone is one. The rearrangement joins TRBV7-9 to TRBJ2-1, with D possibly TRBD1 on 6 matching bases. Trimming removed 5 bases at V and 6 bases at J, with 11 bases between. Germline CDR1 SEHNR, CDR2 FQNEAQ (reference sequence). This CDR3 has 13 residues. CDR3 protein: CASSNPTGNEQFF. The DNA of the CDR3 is TGTGCCAGCAGCAACCCGACAGGCAATGAGCAGTTCTTC.

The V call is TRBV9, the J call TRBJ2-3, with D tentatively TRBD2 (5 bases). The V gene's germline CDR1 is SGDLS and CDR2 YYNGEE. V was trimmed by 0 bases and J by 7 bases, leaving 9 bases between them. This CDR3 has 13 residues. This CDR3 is CASSVAGINTQYF. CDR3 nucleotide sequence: TGTGCCAGCAGCGTAGCCGGGATCAATACGCAGTATTTT.